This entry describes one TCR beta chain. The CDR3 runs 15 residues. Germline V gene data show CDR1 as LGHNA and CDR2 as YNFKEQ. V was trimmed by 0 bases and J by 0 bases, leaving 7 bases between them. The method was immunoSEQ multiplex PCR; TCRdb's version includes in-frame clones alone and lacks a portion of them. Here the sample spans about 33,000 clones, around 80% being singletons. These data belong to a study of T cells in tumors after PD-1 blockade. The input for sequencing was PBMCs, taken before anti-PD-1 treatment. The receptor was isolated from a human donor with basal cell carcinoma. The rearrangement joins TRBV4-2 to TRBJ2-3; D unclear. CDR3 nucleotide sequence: TGTGCCAGCAGCCAAGATTCGTATAGCACAGATACGCAGTATTTT. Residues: CASSQDSYSTDTQYF.